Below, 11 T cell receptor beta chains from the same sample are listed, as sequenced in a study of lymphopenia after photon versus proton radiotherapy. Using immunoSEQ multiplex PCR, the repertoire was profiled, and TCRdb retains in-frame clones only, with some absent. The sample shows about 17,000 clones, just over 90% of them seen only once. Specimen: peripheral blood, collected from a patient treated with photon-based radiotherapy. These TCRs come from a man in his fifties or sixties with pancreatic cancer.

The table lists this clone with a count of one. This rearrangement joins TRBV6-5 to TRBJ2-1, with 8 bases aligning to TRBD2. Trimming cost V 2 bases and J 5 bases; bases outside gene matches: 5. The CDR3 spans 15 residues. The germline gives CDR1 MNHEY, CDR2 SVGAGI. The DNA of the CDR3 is TGTGCCAGCAGTTACCGGGGGGGCCCAAACAATGAGCAGTTCTTC. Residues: CASSYRGGPNNEQFF.

CDR3 nucleotide sequence: TGTGCCACCAGCAATAGTCGTGGGGGAGCTTCCTACGAGCAGTACTTC. Residues: CATSNSRGGASYEQYF. V is TRBV15 and J is TRBJ2-7; tentatively, D is TRBD1 or TRBD2 (5 bases each). The CDR3 spans 16 residues. V gave up 4 bases and J gave up 1 base, with 17 bases separating them. Germline CDR1 reads LNHNV; CDR2 reads YYDKDF (reference sequence).

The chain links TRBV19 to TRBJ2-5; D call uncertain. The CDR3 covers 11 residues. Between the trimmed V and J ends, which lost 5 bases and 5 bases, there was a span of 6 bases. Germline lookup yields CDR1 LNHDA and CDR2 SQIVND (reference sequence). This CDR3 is CASSSTETQYF. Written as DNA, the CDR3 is TGTGCCAGTAGTTCCACGGAGACCCAGTACTTC.

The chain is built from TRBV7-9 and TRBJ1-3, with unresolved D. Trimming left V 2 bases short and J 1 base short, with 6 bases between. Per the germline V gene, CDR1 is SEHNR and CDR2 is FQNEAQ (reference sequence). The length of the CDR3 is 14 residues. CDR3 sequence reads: CASSLHGSGNTIYF. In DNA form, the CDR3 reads TGTGCCAGCAGCTTACATGGGTCTGGAAACACCATATATTTT. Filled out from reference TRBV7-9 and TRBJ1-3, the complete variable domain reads DTGVSQNPRHKITKRGQNVTFRCDPISEHNRLYWYRQTLGQGPEFLTYFQNEAQLEKSRLLSDRFSAERPKGSFSTLEIQRTEQGDSAMYLCASSLHGSGNTIYFGEGSWLTVV.

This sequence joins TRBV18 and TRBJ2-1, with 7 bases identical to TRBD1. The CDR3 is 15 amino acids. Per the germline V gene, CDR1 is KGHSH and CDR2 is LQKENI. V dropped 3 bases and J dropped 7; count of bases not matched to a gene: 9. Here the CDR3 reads CASSPGQVPRNEQFF. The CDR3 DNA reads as TGTGCCAGCTCACCTGGACAGGTCCCCAGGAATGAGCAGTTCTTC.

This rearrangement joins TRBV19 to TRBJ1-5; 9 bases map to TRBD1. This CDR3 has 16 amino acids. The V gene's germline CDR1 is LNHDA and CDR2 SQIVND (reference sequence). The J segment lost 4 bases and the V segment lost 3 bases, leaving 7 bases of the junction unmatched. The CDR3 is CASSIVGQGSNQPQHF. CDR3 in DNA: TGTGCCAGTAGTATTGTGGGACAGGGCTCAAATCAGCCCCAGCATTTT.

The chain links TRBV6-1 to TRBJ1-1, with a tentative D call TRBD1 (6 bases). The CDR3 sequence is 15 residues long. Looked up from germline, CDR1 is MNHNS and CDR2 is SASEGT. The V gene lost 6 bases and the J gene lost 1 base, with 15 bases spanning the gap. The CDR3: CASSLLEGGNTEAFF. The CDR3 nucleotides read TGTGCCAGCAGCCTTCTGGAGGGGGGGAACACTGAAGCTTTCTTT.

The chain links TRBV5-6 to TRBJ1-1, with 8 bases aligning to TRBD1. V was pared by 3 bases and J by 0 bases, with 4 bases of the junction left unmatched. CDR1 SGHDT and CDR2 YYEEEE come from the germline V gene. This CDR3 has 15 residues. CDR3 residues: CASSWRDRMNTEAFF. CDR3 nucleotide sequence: TGTGCCAGCAGCTGGCGGGACAGGATGAACACTGAAGCTTTCTTT.

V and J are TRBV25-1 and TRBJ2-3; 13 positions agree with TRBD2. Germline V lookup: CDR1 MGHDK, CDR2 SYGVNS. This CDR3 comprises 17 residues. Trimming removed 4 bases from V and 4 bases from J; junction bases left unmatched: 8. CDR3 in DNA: TGTGCCAGCAGTGGATCGACTAGCGGGGGGTTCCCAGATACGCAGTATTTT. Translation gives CASSGSTSGGFPDTQYF.

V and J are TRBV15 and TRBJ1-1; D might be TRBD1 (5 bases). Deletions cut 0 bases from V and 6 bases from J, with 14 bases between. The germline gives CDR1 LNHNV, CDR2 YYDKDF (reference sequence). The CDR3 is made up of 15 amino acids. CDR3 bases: TGTGCCACCAGCAGAGATCGTTTCGGGGCGGCTGAAGCTTTCTTT. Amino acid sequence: CATSRDRFGAAEAFF.

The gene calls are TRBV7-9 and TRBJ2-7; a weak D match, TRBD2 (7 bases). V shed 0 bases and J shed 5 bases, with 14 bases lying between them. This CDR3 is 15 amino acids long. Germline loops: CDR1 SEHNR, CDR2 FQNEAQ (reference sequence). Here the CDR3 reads CASSLAGWEGDEQYF. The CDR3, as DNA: TGTGCCAGCAGCTTAGCGGGTTGGGAGGGGGACGAGCAGTACTTC.